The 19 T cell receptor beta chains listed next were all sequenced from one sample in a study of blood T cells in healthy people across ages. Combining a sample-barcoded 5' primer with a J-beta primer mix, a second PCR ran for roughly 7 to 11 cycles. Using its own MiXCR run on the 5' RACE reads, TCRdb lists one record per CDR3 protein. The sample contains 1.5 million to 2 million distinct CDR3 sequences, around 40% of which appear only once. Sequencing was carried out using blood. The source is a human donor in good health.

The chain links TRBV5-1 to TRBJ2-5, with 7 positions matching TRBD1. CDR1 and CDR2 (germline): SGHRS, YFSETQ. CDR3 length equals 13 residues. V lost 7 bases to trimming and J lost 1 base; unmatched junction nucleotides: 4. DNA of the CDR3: TGCGCCAGCGGATGGGACAGCCAAGAGACCCAGTACTTC. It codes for CASGWDSQETQYF. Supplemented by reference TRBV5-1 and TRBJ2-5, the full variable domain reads KAGVTQTPRYLIKTRGQQVTLSCSPISGHRSVSWYQQTPGQGLQFLFEYFSETQRNKGNFPGRFSGRQFSNSRSEMNVSTLELGDSALYLCASGWDSQETQYFGPGTRLLVL.

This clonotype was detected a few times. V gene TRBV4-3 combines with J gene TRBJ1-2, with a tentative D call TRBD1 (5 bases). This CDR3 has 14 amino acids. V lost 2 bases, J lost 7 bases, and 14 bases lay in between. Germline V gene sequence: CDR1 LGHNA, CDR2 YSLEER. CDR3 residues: CASSQFRGTGGYTF. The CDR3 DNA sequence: TGCGCCAGCAGCCAATTTCGGGGCACGGGTGGCTACACCTTC.

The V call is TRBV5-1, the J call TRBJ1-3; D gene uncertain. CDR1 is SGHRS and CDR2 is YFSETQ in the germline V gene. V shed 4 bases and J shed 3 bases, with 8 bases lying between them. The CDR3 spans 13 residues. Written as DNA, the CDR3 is TGCGCCAGCAGCCCGGAATATGGAAACACCATATATTTT. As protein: CASSPEYGNTIYF.

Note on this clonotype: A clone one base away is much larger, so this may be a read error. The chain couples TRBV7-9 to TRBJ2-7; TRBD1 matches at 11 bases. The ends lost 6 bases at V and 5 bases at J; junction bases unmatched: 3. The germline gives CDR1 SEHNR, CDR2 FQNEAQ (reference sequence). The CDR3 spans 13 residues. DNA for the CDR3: TGTGCCAGCAGACGGACAGGGGGCCACGAGCAGTACTTC. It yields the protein CASRRTGGHEQYF.

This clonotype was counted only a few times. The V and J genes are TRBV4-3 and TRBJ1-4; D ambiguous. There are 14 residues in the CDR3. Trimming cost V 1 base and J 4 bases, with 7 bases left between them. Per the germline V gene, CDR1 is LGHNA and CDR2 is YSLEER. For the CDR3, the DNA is TGCGCCAGCAGCCAAGGGCGGATTAATGAAAAACTGTTTTTT. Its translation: CASSQGRINEKLFF.

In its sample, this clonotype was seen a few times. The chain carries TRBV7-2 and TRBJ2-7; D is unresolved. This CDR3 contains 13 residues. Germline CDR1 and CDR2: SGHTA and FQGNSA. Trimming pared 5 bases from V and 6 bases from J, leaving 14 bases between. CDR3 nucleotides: TGTGCCAGCAGCCCTGGTTTGCTCGGCGAGCAGTACTTC. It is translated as CASSPGLLGEQYF.

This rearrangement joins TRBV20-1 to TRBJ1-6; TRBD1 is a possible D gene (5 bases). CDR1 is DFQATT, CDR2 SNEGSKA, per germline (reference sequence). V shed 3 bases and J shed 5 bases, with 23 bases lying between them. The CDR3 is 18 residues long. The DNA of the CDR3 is TGCAGTGCTAGTTATCTATTTGCGGGGGATTCTCATAATTCACCCCTCCACTTT. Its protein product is CSASYLFAGDSHNSPLHF.

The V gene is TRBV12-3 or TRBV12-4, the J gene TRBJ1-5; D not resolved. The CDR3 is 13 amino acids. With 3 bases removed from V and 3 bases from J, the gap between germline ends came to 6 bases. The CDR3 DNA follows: TGTGCCAGCAGTTTCCCCGACAATCAGCCCCAGCATTTT. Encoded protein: CASSFPDNQPQHF.

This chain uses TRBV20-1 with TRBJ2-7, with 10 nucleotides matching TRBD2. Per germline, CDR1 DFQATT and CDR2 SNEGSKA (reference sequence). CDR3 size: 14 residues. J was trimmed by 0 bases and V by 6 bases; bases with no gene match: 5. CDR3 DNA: TGCAGTGCGCCTCTAGCGGGGGCCTCCTACGAGCAGTACTTC. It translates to CSAPLAGASYEQYF.

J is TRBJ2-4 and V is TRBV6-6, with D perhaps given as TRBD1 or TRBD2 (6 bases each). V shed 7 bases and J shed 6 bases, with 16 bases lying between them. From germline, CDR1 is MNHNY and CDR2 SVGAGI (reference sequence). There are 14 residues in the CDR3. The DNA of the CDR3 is TGTGCCAGCATGGAGGGGGGCCAGGGAAACATTCAGTACTTC. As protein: CASMEGGQGNIQYF.

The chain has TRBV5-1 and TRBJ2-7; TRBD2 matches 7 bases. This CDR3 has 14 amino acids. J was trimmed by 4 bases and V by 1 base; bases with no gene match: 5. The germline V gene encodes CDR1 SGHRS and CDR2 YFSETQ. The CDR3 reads CASSLSAGEYEQYF. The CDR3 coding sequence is TGCGCCAGCAGCTTGTCTGCGGGGGAGTACGAGCAGTACTTC.

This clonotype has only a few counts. CDR3 sequence (DNA): TGCAGTGCTAGAGATTATCGGGTCGCTAGCACAGATACGCAGTATTTT. Its protein product is CSARDYRVASTDTQYF. The V and J genes are TRBV20-1 and TRBJ2-3; the D is unclear. In germline, CDR1 is DFQATT, CDR2 SNEGSKA (reference sequence). The CDR3 consists of 16 residues. V was trimmed by 0 bases and J by 0 bases, leaving 13 bases between them.

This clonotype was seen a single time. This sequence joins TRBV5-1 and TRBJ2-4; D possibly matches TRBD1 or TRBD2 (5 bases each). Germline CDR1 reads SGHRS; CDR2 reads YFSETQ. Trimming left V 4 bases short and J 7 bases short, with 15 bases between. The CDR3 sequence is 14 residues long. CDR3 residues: CASSPDGDENIQYF. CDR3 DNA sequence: TGCGCCAGCAGCCCGGACGGGGACGAGAACATTCAGTACTTC.

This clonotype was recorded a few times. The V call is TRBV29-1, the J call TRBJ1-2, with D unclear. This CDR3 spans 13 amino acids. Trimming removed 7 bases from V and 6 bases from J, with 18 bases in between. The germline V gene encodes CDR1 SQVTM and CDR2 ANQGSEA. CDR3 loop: CSAAYPTVHGYTF. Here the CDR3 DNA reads TGCAGCGCTGCCTACCCGACGGTACATGGCTACACCTTC.

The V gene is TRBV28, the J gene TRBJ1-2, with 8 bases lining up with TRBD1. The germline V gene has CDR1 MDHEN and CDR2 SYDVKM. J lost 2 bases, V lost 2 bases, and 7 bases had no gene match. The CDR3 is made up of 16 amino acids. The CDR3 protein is CASSLPEGTGNYGYTF. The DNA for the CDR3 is TGTGCCAGCAGTTTACCTGAGGGGACAGGCAACTATGGCTACACCTTC.

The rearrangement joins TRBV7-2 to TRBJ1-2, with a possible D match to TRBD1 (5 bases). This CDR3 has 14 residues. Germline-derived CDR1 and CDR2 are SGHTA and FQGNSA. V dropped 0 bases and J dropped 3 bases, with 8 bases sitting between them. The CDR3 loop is CASSLARDDYGYTF. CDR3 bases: TGTGCCAGCAGCTTAGCTCGGGACGACTATGGCTACACCTTC.

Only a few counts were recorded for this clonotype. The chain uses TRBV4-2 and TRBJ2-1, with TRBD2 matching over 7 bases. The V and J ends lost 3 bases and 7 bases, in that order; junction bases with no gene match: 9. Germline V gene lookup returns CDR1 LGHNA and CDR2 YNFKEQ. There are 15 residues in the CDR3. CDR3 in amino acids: CASSHSPTGGNEQFF. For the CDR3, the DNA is TGTGCCAGCAGCCATTCTCCGACCGGGGGGAATGAGCAGTTCTTC.

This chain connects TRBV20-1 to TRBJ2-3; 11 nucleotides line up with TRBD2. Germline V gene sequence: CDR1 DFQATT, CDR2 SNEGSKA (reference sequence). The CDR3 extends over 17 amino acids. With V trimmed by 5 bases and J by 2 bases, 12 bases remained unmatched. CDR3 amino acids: CSALTTSGVLNTDTQYF. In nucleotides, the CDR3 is TGCAGTGCTTTGACGACTAGCGGGGTCTTAAACACAGATACGCAGTATTTT.

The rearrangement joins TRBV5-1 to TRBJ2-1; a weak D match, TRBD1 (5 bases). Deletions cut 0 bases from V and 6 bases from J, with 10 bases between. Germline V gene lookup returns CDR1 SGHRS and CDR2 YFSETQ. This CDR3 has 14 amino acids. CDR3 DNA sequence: TGCGCCAGCAGCTTGGTAGGACACGGCAATGAGCAGTTCTTC. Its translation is CASSLVGHGNEQFF.